Listed here are 3 T cell receptor beta chains from one sample, sequenced in a study of graft-versus-host responses after intestinal transplantation. Produced via immunoSEQ multiplex PCR; TCRdb's table is partial and in-frame only. This sample yields roughly 96,000 clones, of which about 91% are seen a single time; nearly 0.5% belongs to the top ten. These TCRs' antigens remain unknown. This specimen consisted of unstimulated CD8+ T cells sorted from spleen or lymph node cells, obtained before intestinal transplant. Source of these receptors: a human donor who received an intestinal transplant.

DNA for the CDR3: TGTGCCAGCAGCGCGGGGGGACTAGCAGATTACAATGAGCAGTTCTTC. Its translation is CASSAGGLADYNEQFF. This chain uses TRBV11-1 with TRBJ2-1, with 9 bases matching TRBD2. The CDR3 sequence is 16 residues long. The V segment lost 5 bases and the J segment 4 bases; nucleotides outside the gene matches: 9. The germline V gene has CDR1 SGHAT and CDR2 FQDESV (reference sequence).

The V call is TRBV5-5, the J call TRBJ1-2; tentatively, D is TRBD1 (6 bases). CDR3 length: 14 residues. V lost 0 bases and J lost 2, with 8 bases in between. The germline gives CDR1 SGHKS, CDR2 YYEKEE (reference sequence). The CDR3 bases are TGTGCCAGCAGCTTGGTAACAGGGAACTATGGCTACACCTTC. Translation gives CASSLVTGNYGYTF.

The chain links TRBV4-2 to TRBJ2-1, with D perhaps TRBD2 (6 bases). V lost 2 bases and J lost 9, with 23 bases in between. The length of the CDR3 is 17 residues. Germline V CDR1 and CDR2: LGHNA, YNFKEQ. In nucleotides, the CDR3 is TGTGCCAGCAGCCAACTCTCTGGGGGGATTAGCGAAGGTGAGCAGTTCTTC. Encoded protein: CASSQLSGGISEGEQFF.